The rows below give T cell receptor beta chains drawn from one sample of a study of identical twins. TCRdb re-called the 5' RACE reads with MiXCR, one entry per CDR3 protein. The sample carries some 790,000 distinct CDR3 sequences, 15% to 20% recorded once. Separately, the same data were catalogued under a study of T cells expressing NK-cell markers.

Sequenced material: PBMCs. Receptors originate from a woman younger than 30 in good health. CDR3s include the opening cysteine and the closing phenylalanine or tryptophan. The order of the fields is clone size, D gene, J gene, V gene, CDR3 protein, CDR3 DNA. D genes are given only for firm matches. Clone size is not always given. Where it is, it says once, few, many or a class for expanded clones.

. TRBD2 TRBJ2-1 TRBV20-1 CSARPAGVINEQFF TGCAGTGCTAGGCCAGCGGGAGTTATAAATGAGCAGTTCTTC
once . TRBJ2-7 TRBV9 CASSPRTFPYEQYF TGTGCCAGCAGCCCCCGGACATTCCCCTACGAGCAGTACTTC
. . TRBJ2-1 TRBV12-3/TRBV12-4 CASRWSYNEQFF TGTGCCAGCAGATGGTCCTACAATGAGCAGTTCTTC
. TRBD2 TRBJ2-3 TRBV29-1 CSVVVAGSDTQYF TGCAGCGTTGTCGTAGCGGGGTCAGATACGCAGTATTTT
few TRBD1 TRBJ1-2 TRBV20-1 CSARPQGTGGHGYTF TGCAGTGCTAGACCTCAAGGGACAGGGGGTCACGGCTACACCTTC
. . TRBJ2-7 TRBV5-1 CASSLDGQGNEQYF TGCGCCAGCAGCTTGGATGGGCAGGGAAACGAGCAGTACTTC
. TRBD2 TRBJ2-1 TRBV12-3/TRBV12-4 CASSFGGTSGPRQFF TGTGCCAGCAGTTTCGGCGGGACTAGCGGTCCCCGGCAGTTCTTC
few TRBD2 TRBJ2-7 TRBV6-2/TRBV6-3 CASSPTRGGVEQYF TGTGCCAGCAGCCCTACCCGGGGGGGCGTCGAGCAGTACTTC
. . TRBJ2-5 TRBV4-3 CASSQDPSSAETQYF TGCGCCAGCAGCCAAGATCCGAGTAGCGCCGAGACCCAGTACTTC
. . TRBJ1-2 TRBV29-1 CSVVGAARNYGYTF TGCAGCGTTGTGGGGGCCGCCAGAAACTATGGCTACACCTTC